Sequencing of this T cell receptor (beta chain) was carried out in a study of T cells after posttransplantation cyclophosphamide. The CDR3 sequence is 16 residues long. Germline V gives CDR1 SGDLS, CDR2 YYNGEE. Trimming cost V 0 bases and J 4 bases, with 15 bases left between them. Note on this clone: Its antigen is currently unknown.

Treatment was busulfan-fludarabine conditioning, a marrow graft, and cyclophosphamide on days +3 and +4. Findings and caveats of the study: Tissue-infiltrating T cells from skin or gut overlapped little with blood T cells. Later blood repertoires were often dominated by clones from the donor CD8+ memory compartment. After PTCy, TRB diversity resembled that of CNI/methotrexate controls.

Clones were sequenced by immunoSEQ multiplex PCR, and TCRdb holds only the in-frame ones, with some missing. Among about 4,600 clones listed, 82% were seen once. The chain combines TRBV9 with TRBJ2-3, with D possibly being TRBD2 (6 bases). Here the sequenced sample was PBMCs, taken 86 days after allogeneic stem cell transplant with posttransplant cyclophosphamide. This sequence originates from a male patient between 45 and 59 years old who received an allogeneic stem cell transplant from an unrelated donor, was CMV-positive, and had acute GVHD only. Certain T cells may be donor cells from the graft. CDR3 residues: CASSVDGGGGADTQYF. In DNA, the CDR3 is TGTGCCAGCAGCGTAGATGGGGGAGGAGGCGCAGATACGCAGTATTTT.